These T cell receptor beta chains were read from a single sample in a study of identical twins. TCRdb used MiXCR to reprocess the 5' RACE reads, holding one entry per CDR3 protein. The sample yields 1.5 million to 2 million distinct CDR3 sequences, roughly 35% seen once. Sequenced sample: cord blood. All receptors come from a newborn girl in good health. Each CDR3 is given with its conserved first and last residue. Fields, in order: D gene, V gene, J gene, clone size, CDR3 protein, CDR3 DNA. D genes are given only for firm matches. The size of a clone is reported for some rows only, either as once, few or many, or as a class for expanded clones.

D gene: TRBD1
V gene: TRBV30
J gene: TRBJ2-7
clone size: NA
CDR3 protein: CAWSADRAYEQYF
CDR3 DNA: TGTGCCTGGAGTGCTGACAGGGCCTACGAGCAGTACTTC

D gene: NA
V gene: TRBV9
J gene: TRBJ2-7
clone size: NA
CDR3 protein: CASSVQSSYNEQYF
CDR3 DNA: TGTGCCAGCAGCGTACAGAGCTCCTACAATGAGCAGTACTTC

D gene: TRBD2
V gene: TRBV13
J gene: TRBJ2-7
clone size: few
CDR3 protein: CASSSGGGSFYEQYF
CDR3 DNA: TGTGCCAGCAGTTCGGGGGGGGGTTCCTTCTACGAGCAGTACTTC

D gene: NA
V gene: TRBV5-1
J gene: TRBJ2-5
clone size: NA
CDR3 protein: CVSSLFAAGLYQETQYF
CDR3 DNA: TGCGTCAGCAGCTTGTTCGCGGCAGGGCTGTACCAAGAGACCCAGTACTTC

D gene: NA
V gene: TRBV21-1
J gene: TRBJ1-6
clone size: NA
CDR3 protein: CASSKSVTGLNSLLHF
CDR3 DNA: TGTGCCAGCAGCAAAAGTGTGACAGGGCTTAATTCACTCCTCCACTTT

D gene: NA
V gene: TRBV3-1
J gene: TRBJ2-5
clone size: few
CDR3 protein: CASSQERLASETQYF
CDR3 DNA: TGTGCCAGCAGCCAAGAACGTCTAGCTTCAGAGACCCAGTACTTC

D gene: NA
V gene: TRBV27
J gene: TRBJ2-1
clone size: NA
CDR3 protein: CASCLVARALGNEQFF
CDR3 DNA: TGTGCCAGCTGCCTCGTAGCCCGAGCGCTGGGGAATGAGCAGTTCTTC

D gene: NA
V gene: TRBV27
J gene: TRBJ1-5
clone size: few
CDR3 protein: CASRERNQPQHF
CDR3 DNA: TGTGCCAGCAGGGAGAGGAATCAGCCCCAGCATTTT

D gene: TRBD2
V gene: TRBV29-1
J gene: TRBJ2-2
clone size: NA
CDR3 protein: CSVGLAENTGELFF
CDR3 DNA: TGCAGCGTCGGACTAGCGGAGAACACCGGGGAGCTGTTTTTT

D gene: NA
V gene: TRBV5-6
J gene: TRBJ1-2
clone size: NA
CDR3 protein: CASSGAQGSNYGYTF
CDR3 DNA: TGTGCCAGCAGCGGAGCCCAGGGGTCAAACTATGGCTACACCTTC

D gene: NA
V gene: TRBV12-3/TRBV12-4
J gene: TRBJ2-5
clone size: few
CDR3 protein: CASSLQNQETQYF
CDR3 DNA: TGTGCCAGCAGTTTACAAAACCAAGAGACCCAGTACTTC

D gene: NA
V gene: TRBV2
J gene: TRBJ2-7
clone size: NA
CDR3 protein: CASSEVGVREGSYEQYF
CDR3 DNA: TGTGCCAGCAGTGAAGTAGGCGTCAGAGAGGGGTCCTACGAGCAGTACTTC

D gene: TRBD1
V gene: TRBV28
J gene: TRBJ1-2
clone size: NA
CDR3 protein: CASSLPPGTGDGYTF
CDR3 DNA: TGTGCCAGCAGTCTTCCTCCCGGGACAGGGGATGGCTACACCTTC

D gene: NA
V gene: TRBV20-1
J gene: TRBJ1-4
clone size: once
CDR3 protein: CSARKRGQGEKLFF
CDR3 DNA: TGCAGTGCTAGAAAGCGGGGGCAGGGTGAAAAACTGTTTTTT

D gene: NA
V gene: TRBV7-9
J gene: TRBJ1-1
clone size: NA
CDR3 protein: CASSLVRQGLLNTEAFF
CDR3 DNA: TGTGCCAGCAGCTTAGTCAGGCAGGGCCTGTTGAACACTGAAGCTTTCTTT

D gene: TRBD1
V gene: TRBV28
J gene: TRBJ1-5
clone size: NA
CDR3 protein: CASSLVASGDRSQPQHF
CDR3 DNA: TGTGCCAGCAGTTTAGTAGCCTCCGGGGACAGGAGCCAGCCCCAGCATTTT

D gene: NA
V gene: TRBV3-1
J gene: TRBJ2-1
clone size: NA
CDR3 protein: CASSQVLLYNEQFF
CDR3 DNA: TGTGCCAGCAGCCAAGTTCTCCTATACAATGAGCAGTTCTTC

D gene: TRBD2
V gene: TRBV20-1
J gene: TRBJ2-1
clone size: few
CDR3 protein: CSAEKTSGRYNEQFF
CDR3 DNA: TGCAGTGCTGAAAAGACTAGCGGGAGATACAATGAGCAGTTCTTC

D gene: NA
V gene: TRBV6-2/TRBV6-3
J gene: TRBJ2-7
clone size: few
CDR3 protein: CASSYEQLYEQYF
CDR3 DNA: TGTGCCAGCAGTTACGAACAGCTCTACGAGCAGTACTTC

D gene: NA
V gene: TRBV5-1
J gene: TRBJ2-3
clone size: NA
CDR3 protein: CASSLASEDTQYF
CDR3 DNA: TGCGCCAGCAGCTTGGCCAGTGAAGATACGCAGTATTTT

D gene: NA
V gene: TRBV25-1
J gene: TRBJ1-1
clone size: NA
CDR3 protein: CASRSHEAFF
CDR3 DNA: TGTGCCAGCAGGAGCCATGAAGCTTTCTTT

D gene: NA
V gene: TRBV12-3/TRBV12-4
J gene: TRBJ1-2
clone size: few
CDR3 protein: CASSTTAYGYTF
CDR3 DNA: TGTGCCAGCAGTACGACAGCTTATGGCTACACCTTC

D gene: NA
V gene: TRBV20-1
J gene: TRBJ1-2
clone size: NA
CDR3 protein: CSARRPGHNYGYTF
CDR3 DNA: TGCAGTGCTCGCCGTCCGGGACATAACTATGGCTACACCTTC

D gene: TRBD1
V gene: TRBV20-1
J gene: TRBJ1-5
clone size: few
CDR3 protein: CSARSGQGIQPQHF
CDR3 DNA: TGCAGTGCTAGATCGGGACAGGGAATCCAGCCCCAGCATTTT

D gene: NA
V gene: TRBV15
J gene: TRBJ1-1
clone size: NA
CDR3 protein: CATSRVGLVREAFF
CDR3 DNA: TGTGCCACCAGCAGAGTAGGTTTGGTCAGGGAAGCTTTCTTT

D gene: NA
V gene: TRBV14
J gene: TRBJ2-5
clone size: few
CDR3 protein: CASSQEYRLLQETQYF
CDR3 DNA: TGTGCCAGCAGCCAAGAATATCGGCTACTACAAGAGACCCAGTACTTC

D gene: NA
V gene: TRBV20-1
J gene: TRBJ2-5
clone size: NA
CDR3 protein: CSAQAVLIRETQYF
CDR3 DNA: TGCAGTGCCCAAGCGGTCCTCATTCGGGAGACCCAGTACTTC

D gene: NA
V gene: TRBV11-1
J gene: TRBJ1-5
clone size: NA
CDR3 protein: CACSPTDFNQPQHF
CDR3 DNA: TGTGCCTGCAGCCCGACAGATTTCAATCAGCCCCAGCATTTT

D gene: TRBD1
V gene: TRBV6-4
J gene: TRBJ2-1
clone size: NA
CDR3 protein: CASSLGDSINSYNEQFF
CDR3 DNA: TGTGCCAGCAGTCTTGGGGACAGCATCAACTCCTACAATGAGCAGTTCTTC

D gene: TRBD1
V gene: TRBV2
J gene: TRBJ1-5
clone size: few
CDR3 protein: CASSEDRGRWSNQPQHF
CDR3 DNA: TGTGCCAGCAGTGAAGACAGGGGGCGATGGAGCAATCAGCCCCAGCATTTT

D gene: NA
V gene: TRBV4-1
J gene: TRBJ2-1
clone size: few
CDR3 protein: CASSQATAYYNEQFF
CDR3 DNA: TGCGCCAGCAGCCAAGCGACAGCTTACTACAATGAGCAGTTCTTC

D gene: NA
V gene: TRBV5-1
J gene: TRBJ2-2
clone size: NA
CDR3 protein: CASGRTDNTGELFF
CDR3 DNA: TGCGCCAGCGGACGGACAGATAACACCGGGGAGCTGTTTTTT

D gene: TRBD1
V gene: TRBV14
J gene: TRBJ1-2
clone size: few
CDR3 protein: CASSHILPGQRNYGYTF
CDR3 DNA: TGTGCCAGCAGCCATATTCTCCCGGGACAGAGAAACTATGGCTACACCTTC

D gene: NA
V gene: TRBV5-1
J gene: TRBJ1-1
clone size: few
CDR3 protein: CASSAVVNTEAFF
CDR3 DNA: TGCGCCAGCAGCGCGGTGGTGAACACTGAAGCTTTCTTT

D gene: TRBD1
V gene: TRBV12-3/TRBV12-4
J gene: TRBJ2-3
clone size: NA
CDR3 protein: CASEPSDRGTDTEYF
CDR3 DNA: TGTGCCAGCGAACCTTCGGACAGGGGCACAGATACGGAATATTTT

D gene: TRBD1
V gene: TRBV29-1
J gene: TRBJ1-2
clone size: NA
CDR3 protein: CSVVLGTGQGYGYTF
CDR3 DNA: TGCAGCGTTGTCTTGGGCACGGGACAGGGGTATGGCTACACCTTC

D gene: NA
V gene: TRBV6-5
J gene: TRBJ1-2
clone size: few
CDR3 protein: CASSYRSTPPGQYYGYTF
CDR3 DNA: TGTGCCAGCAGTTACCGTTCAACCCCGCCAGGCCAATACTATGGCTACACCTTC

D gene: NA
V gene: TRBV20-1
J gene: TRBJ2-1
clone size: NA
CDR3 protein: CSARQDSYNEQFF
CDR3 DNA: TGCAGTGCCCGACAGGATTCCTACAATGAGCAGTTCTTC

D gene: TRBD2
V gene: TRBV20-1
J gene: TRBJ2-5
clone size: few
CDR3 protein: CSARDWGRASETQYF
CDR3 DNA: TGCAGTGCTAGAGATTGGGGGAGGGCCTCAGAGACCCAGTACTTC

D gene: NA
V gene: TRBV29-1
J gene: TRBJ2-3
clone size: few
CDR3 protein: CSVGGGQIDTQYF
CDR3 DNA: TGCAGCGTTGGGGGCGGACAGATAGATACGCAGTATTTT

D gene: TRBD2
V gene: TRBV11-2
J gene: TRBJ2-5
clone size: few
CDR3 protein: CASSSTSGGKETQYF
CDR3 DNA: TGTGCCAGCAGCTCGACTAGCGGGGGCAAAGAGACCCAGTACTTC

D gene: NA
V gene: TRBV4-1
J gene: TRBJ1-2
clone size: many
CDR3 protein: CASSQVGIYGYTF
CDR3 DNA: TGCGCCAGCAGCCAAGTGGGTATCTATGGCTACACCTTC

D gene: NA
V gene: TRBV20-1
J gene: TRBJ1-4
clone size: many
CDR3 protein: CSARGSPDRGGKLFF
CDR3 DNA: TGCAGTGCTAGAGGCAGCCCGGATCGTGGGGGGAAACTGTTTTTT

D gene: TRBD1
V gene: TRBV6-5
J gene: TRBJ1-2
clone size: NA
CDR3 protein: CASSYSLPGGDGYTF
CDR3 DNA: TGTGCCAGCAGTTACTCGTTACCAGGGGGCGATGGCTACACCTTC

D gene: TRBD2
V gene: TRBV4-1
J gene: TRBJ2-7
clone size: NA
CDR3 protein: CASSQRATGLGSYEQYF
CDR3 DNA: TGCGCCAGCAGCCAAAGGGCGACGGGACTAGGATCCTACGAGCAGTACTTC

D gene: TRBD2
V gene: TRBV3-1
J gene: TRBJ2-3
clone size: NA
CDR3 protein: CASSLVRAGASTDTQYF
CDR3 DNA: TGTGCCAGCAGCCTCGTACGAGCGGGAGCCAGCACAGATACGCAGTATTTT

D gene: NA
V gene: TRBV6-1
J gene: TRBJ2-7
clone size: NA
CDR3 protein: CASSGGLSSYEQYF
CDR3 DNA: TGTGCCAGCAGTGGGGGACTGTCCTCCTACGAGCAGTACTTC

D gene: NA
V gene: TRBV18
J gene: TRBJ2-6
clone size: NA
CDR3 protein: CASSPLGQGPSGANVLTF
CDR3 DNA: TGTGCCAGCTCACCACTCGGACAAGGCCCTTCTGGGGCCAACGTCCTGACTTTC

D gene: NA
V gene: TRBV6-1
J gene: TRBJ1-2
clone size: NA
CDR3 protein: CASSIILEGINTF
CDR3 DNA: TGTGCCAGCAGCATAATCCTAGAGGGGATCAACACCTTC

D gene: NA
V gene: TRBV21-1
J gene: TRBJ2-7
clone size: NA
CDR3 protein: CASSKSLAGESYEQYF
CDR3 DNA: TGTGCCAGCAGCAAATCCCTAGCGGGAGAGTCCTACGAGCAGTACTTC

D gene: NA
V gene: TRBV6-1
J gene: TRBJ1-2
clone size: few
CDR3 protein: CASSEDNSYGYTF
CDR3 DNA: TGTGCCAGCAGTGAAGATAACTCCTATGGCTACACCTTC

D gene: NA
V gene: TRBV20-1
J gene: TRBJ2-7
clone size: NA
CDR3 protein: CSARVRTSSSYEQYF
CDR3 DNA: TGCAGTGCTAGGGTTAGGACTTCCTCGTCCTACGAGCAGTACTTC

D gene: NA
V gene: TRBV28
J gene: TRBJ2-5
clone size: many
CDR3 protein: CASSTTGGETQYF
CDR3 DNA: TGTGCCAGCAGTACGACAGGAGGAGAGACCCAGTACTTC

D gene: NA
V gene: TRBV9
J gene: TRBJ2-1
clone size: NA
CDR3 protein: CASSPEANSYNEQFF
CDR3 DNA: TGTGCCAGCAGCCCCGAAGCGAACTCCTACAATGAGCAGTTCTTC

D gene: NA
V gene: TRBV2
J gene: TRBJ1-1
clone size: few
CDR3 protein: CASSAERYTEAFF
CDR3 DNA: TGTGCCAGCAGTGCTGAGAGATACACTGAAGCTTTCTTT

D gene: NA
V gene: TRBV5-1
J gene: TRBJ1-1
clone size: NA
CDR3 protein: CASSAQWQGNTESFF
CDR3 DNA: TGCGCCAGCAGCGCGCAATGGCAGGGGAACACTGAATCTTTCTTT

D gene: NA
V gene: TRBV10-3
J gene: TRBJ2-7
clone size: NA
CDR3 protein: CAISDVDTTYEQYF
CDR3 DNA: TGTGCCATCAGTGACGTCGACACTACCTACGAGCAGTACTTC

D gene: NA
V gene: TRBV20-1
J gene: TRBJ2-3
clone size: few
CDR3 protein: CSASPPGDTQYF
CDR3 DNA: TGCAGTGCTAGCCCACCGGGAGATACGCAGTATTTT

D gene: NA
V gene: TRBV5-1
J gene: TRBJ2-2
clone size: NA
CDR3 protein: CASKLSETGELFF
CDR3 DNA: TGCGCCAGCAAGCTATCCGAGACCGGGGAGCTGTTTTTT

D gene: NA
V gene: TRBV7-9
J gene: TRBJ2-3
clone size: few
CDR3 protein: CASSSRTVTDTQYF
CDR3 DNA: TGTGCCAGCAGCTCTCGGACAGTCACAGATACGCAGTATTTT